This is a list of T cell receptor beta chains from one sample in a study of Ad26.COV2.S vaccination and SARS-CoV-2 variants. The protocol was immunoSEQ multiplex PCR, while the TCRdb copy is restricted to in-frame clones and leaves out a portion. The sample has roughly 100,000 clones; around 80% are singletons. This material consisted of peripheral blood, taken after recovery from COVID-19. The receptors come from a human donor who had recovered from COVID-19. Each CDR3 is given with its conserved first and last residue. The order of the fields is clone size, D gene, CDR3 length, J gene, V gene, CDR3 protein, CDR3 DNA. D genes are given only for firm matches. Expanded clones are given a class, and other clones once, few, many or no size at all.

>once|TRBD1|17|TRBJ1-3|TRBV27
CASSFTGGSIPGNTIYF
TGTGCCAGCAGTTTTACAGGGGGAAGTATTCCTGGAAACACCATATATTTT
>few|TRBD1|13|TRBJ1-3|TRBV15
CATRQGAGNTIYF
TGTGCCACCAGACAGGGGGCTGGAAACACCATATATTTT
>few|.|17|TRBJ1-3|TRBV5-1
CASSLVPAGLSGNTIYF
TGCGCCAGCAGCTTGGTACCTGCAGGGCTCTCTGGAAACACCATATATTTT
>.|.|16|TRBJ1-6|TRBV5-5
CASSPTPRAGDSPLHF
TGTGCCAGCAGCCCCACCCCAAGGGCAGGGGACTCACCCCTCCACTTT
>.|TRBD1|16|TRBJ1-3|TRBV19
CASSMALGTEGNTIYF
TGTGCCAGTAGTATGGCATTGGGGACAGAGGGAAACACCATATATTTT
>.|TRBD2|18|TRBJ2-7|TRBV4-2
CASSQDQAGGPASYEQYF
TGTGCCAGCAGCCAAGATCAAGCGGGGGGACCGGCCTCCTACGAGCAGTACTTC
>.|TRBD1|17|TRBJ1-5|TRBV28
CASSLTGTGVSNQPQHF
TGTGCCAGCAGTCTTACCGGGACAGGGGTAAGCAATCAGCCCCAGCATTTT
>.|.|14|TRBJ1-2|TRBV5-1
CASSLGDVDYGYTF
TGCGCCAGCAGCTTGGGTGATGTCGACTATGGCTACACCTTC
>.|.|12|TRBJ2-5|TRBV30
CAWSGIQETQYF
TGTGCCTGGAGTGGGATACAGGAGACCCAGTACTTC
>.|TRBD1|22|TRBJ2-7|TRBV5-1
CASSRRPRPGQGSVSVNYEQYF
TGCGCCAGCAGCCGAAGACCCCGACCGGGACAGGGCTCGGTTTCTGTAAACTACGAGCAGTACTTC
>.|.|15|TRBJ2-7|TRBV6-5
CASSYTDSTSYEQYF
TGTGCCAGCAGTTACACTGACAGTACCTCCTACGAGCAGTACTTC
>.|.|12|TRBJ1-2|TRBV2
CASRSVDRGYTF
TGTGCCAGCAGGTCGGTAGACCGTGGCTACACCTTC
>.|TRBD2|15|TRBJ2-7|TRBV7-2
CASSLASGETYEQYF
TGTGCCAGCAGCTTAGCTAGCGGGGAGACCTACGAGCAGTACTTC
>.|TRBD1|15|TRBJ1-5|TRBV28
CASSPGGDGNQPQHF
TGTGCCAGCAGCCCAGGGGGCGATGGCAATCAGCCCCAGCATTTT
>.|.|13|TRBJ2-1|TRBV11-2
CASSLGNYNEQFF
TGTGCCAGCAGCTTAGGCAACTACAATGAGCAGTTCTTC
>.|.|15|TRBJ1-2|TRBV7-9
CASSYDGGVNYGYTF
TGTGCCAGCAGCTACGACGGAGGCGTTAACTATGGCTACACCTTC
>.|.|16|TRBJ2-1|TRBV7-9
CASSFPGARNYNEQFF
TGTGCCAGCAGCTTCCCCGGGGCCAGAAATTACAATGAGCAGTTCTTC
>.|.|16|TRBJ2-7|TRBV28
CASSFAFRGEAYEQYF
TGTGCCAGCAGTTTCGCCTTTAGAGGGGAAGCCTACGAGCAGTACTTC
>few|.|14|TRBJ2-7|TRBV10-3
CATQGGTTLYEQYF
TGTGCCACCCAGGGAGGCACAACCCTTTACGAGCAGTACTTC
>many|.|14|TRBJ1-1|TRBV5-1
CASSALAGVTEAFF
TGCGCCAGCTCCGCTTTGGCAGGAGTCACTGAAGCTTTCTTT
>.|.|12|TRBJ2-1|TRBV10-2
CASSESYNEQFF
TGCGCCAGCAGTGAGTCCTACAATGAGCAGTTCTTC
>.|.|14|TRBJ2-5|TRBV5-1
CASSLDTATETQYF
TGCGCCAGCAGCTTGGATACGGCAACAGAGACCCAGTACTTC
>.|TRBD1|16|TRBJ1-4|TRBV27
CASSLGQGLGNEKLFF
TGTGCCAGCAGTTTAGGACAGGGGTTAGGGAATGAAAAACTGTTTTTT
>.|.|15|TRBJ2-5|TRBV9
CASSPGRGFQETQYF
TGTGCCAGCAGCCCCGGAAGGGGGTTTCAAGAGACCCAGTACTTC
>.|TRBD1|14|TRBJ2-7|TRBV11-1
CASSYGTDSYEQYF
TGTGCCAGCAGCTATGGGACAGACTCCTACGAGCAGTACTTC
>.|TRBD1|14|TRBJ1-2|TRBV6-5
CASSPYDRALSYTF
TGTGCCAGCAGCCCATACGACAGGGCTCTGAGCTACACCTTC
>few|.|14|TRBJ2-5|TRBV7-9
CASSPGTYQETQYF
TGTGCCAGCAGCCCAGGGACTTACCAAGAGACCCAGTACTTC
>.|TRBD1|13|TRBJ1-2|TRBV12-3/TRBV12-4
CASSPGQGFGYTF
TGTGCCAGCAGCCCCGGACAGGGCTTCGGCTACACCTTC
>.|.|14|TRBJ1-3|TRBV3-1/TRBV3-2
CASSQADRGNTIYF
TGTGCCAGCAGCCAAGCAGATCGCGGAAACACCATATATTTT
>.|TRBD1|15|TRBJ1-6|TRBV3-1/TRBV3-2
CASSRTGEGNSPLHF
TGTGCCAGCAGCCGTACAGGGGAAGGGAATTCACCCCTCCACTTT
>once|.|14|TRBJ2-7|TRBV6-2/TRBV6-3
CASSYNLIPYEQYF
TGTGCCAGCAGTTACAATCTAATTCCATACGAGCAGTACTTC
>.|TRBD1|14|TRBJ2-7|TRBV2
CASRGGQGIFEQYF
TGTGCCAGCAGGGGAGGACAGGGTATATTTGAGCAGTACTTC
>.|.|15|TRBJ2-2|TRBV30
CAWSEGLIFTGELFF
TGTGCCTGGAGTGAGGGGTTAATTTTCACCGGGGAGCTGTTTTTT
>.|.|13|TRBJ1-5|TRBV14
CASSQASTGPQHF
TGTGCCAGCAGCCAGGCTTCAACGGGGCCCCAGCATTTT
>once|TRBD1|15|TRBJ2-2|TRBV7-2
CASDRQGATTGELFF
TGTGCCAGCGACAGACAGGGGGCAACGACCGGGGAGCTGTTTTTT
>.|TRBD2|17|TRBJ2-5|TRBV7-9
CASSQMRSGGIQETQYF
TGTGCCAGCAGCCAAATGCGAAGCGGGGGCATTCAAGAGACCCAGTACTTC
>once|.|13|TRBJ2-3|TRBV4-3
CASSQDRGRTQYF
TGCGCCAGCAGCCAAGACAGGGGACGGACGCAGTATTTT
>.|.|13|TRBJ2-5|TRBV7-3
CASSSTVQETQYF
TGTGCCAGCAGCTCGACAGTACAAGAGACCCAGTACTTC
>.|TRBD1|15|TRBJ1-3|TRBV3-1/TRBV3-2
CASSPDRSTGNTIYF
TGTGCCAGCAGCCCGGACAGGTCTACTGGAAACACCATATATTTT
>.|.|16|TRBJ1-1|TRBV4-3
CASSQDGTDLDTEAFF
TGCGCCAGCAGCCAAGATGGAACGGACTTGGACACTGAAGCTTTCTTT
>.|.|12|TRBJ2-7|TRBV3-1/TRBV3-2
CASSHYSYEQYF
TGTGCCAGCAGCCACTACTCCTACGAGCAGTACTTC
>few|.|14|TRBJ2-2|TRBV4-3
CASSQDWGQGGLFF
TGCGCCAGCAGCCAAGATTGGGGGCAAGGTGGGCTGTTTTTT